These T cell receptor beta chains were read from a single sample in a study of shared clonotypes between healthy human individuals. TCRdb's copy holds only in-frame clones and misses some; the assay was immunoSEQ multiplex PCR. This sample has 2,100,000 or so clones, with around 95% found just once. The sequenced material came from naive CD4+ T cells sorted from blood. Source of these receptors: a man younger than 30 in good health. Both conserved end residues are part of each CDR3. A D gene is named only where the DNA matches it firmly. Size is stated for part of the rows, as once, few or many counts, or as a class when the clone is expanded.

J gene: TRBJ2-7
V gene: TRBV6-1
D gene: TRBD2
clone size: few
CDR3 DNA: TGTGCCAGCAGTGCAACTAGCGGGAGTAGGGAGCAGTACTTC
CDR3 protein: CASSATSGSREQYF

J gene: TRBJ2-5
V gene: TRBV18
D gene: -
clone size: -
CDR3 DNA: TGTGCCAGCTCGGATACTTTCGGCTTACAAGAGACCCAGTACTTC
CDR3 protein: CASSDTFGLQETQYF

J gene: TRBJ1-1
V gene: TRBV19
D gene: -
clone size: -
CDR3 DNA: TGTGACTCGGGGCACGATAACACTGAAGCTTTCTTT
CDR3 protein: CDSGHDNTEAFF

J gene: TRBJ1-2
V gene: TRBV15
D gene: -
clone size: -
CDR3 DNA: TGTGCCACCAGCAGAGATCCGAGACAGAACTATGGCTACACCTTC
CDR3 protein: CATSRDPRQNYGYTF

J gene: TRBJ2-7
V gene: TRBV5-1
D gene: -
clone size: -
CDR3 DNA: TGCGCCAGCAGCAACGACAAGGCGGGCTACGAGCAGTACTTC
CDR3 protein: CASSNDKAGYEQYF

J gene: TRBJ2-7
V gene: TRBV10-3
D gene: TRBD1
clone size: -
CDR3 DNA: TGTGCCAGCCGGGACAGGGTTGGAGGCGAGCAGTACTTC
CDR3 protein: CASRDRVGGEQYF

J gene: TRBJ2-2
V gene: TRBV10-3
D gene: -
clone size: -
CDR3 DNA: TGTGCCATCAGTGTACGGGCGAACACCGGGGAGCTGTTTTTT
CDR3 protein: CAISVRANTGELFF

J gene: TRBJ2-2
V gene: TRBV28
D gene: TRBD2
clone size: -
CDR3 DNA: TGTGCCAGCAGTTTAAAGGCGGGAGGCCCTGGCGGGGAGCTGTTTTTT
CDR3 protein: CASSLKAGGPGGELFF

J gene: TRBJ2-5
V gene: TRBV6-5
D gene: -
clone size: -
CDR3 DNA: TGTGCCAGCAGGCAGGGCTATCAAGAGACCCAGTACTTC
CDR3 protein: CASRQGYQETQYF

J gene: TRBJ1-2
V gene: TRBV29-1
D gene: -
clone size: -
CDR3 DNA: TGCAGCGTAGGGCCCCGGACAGCCAACTATGGCTACACCTTC
CDR3 protein: CSVGPRTANYGYTF

J gene: TRBJ1-1
V gene: TRBV4-1
D gene: TRBD1
clone size: -
CDR3 DNA: TGCGCCAGCAGCCAAGTGACAGGGCTGAACACTGAAGCTTTCTTT
CDR3 protein: CASSQVTGLNTEAFF

J gene: TRBJ2-1
V gene: TRBV27
D gene: -
clone size: -
CDR3 DNA: TGTGCCAGCTCTCCGTTGGGGGCCCACAATGAGCAGTTCTTC
CDR3 protein: CASSPLGAHNEQFF

J gene: TRBJ1-1
V gene: TRBV7-9
D gene: -
clone size: -
CDR3 DNA: TGTGCCAGCAGCTCTCCCTTCGGACAGACTATGAACACTGAAGCTTTCTTT
CDR3 protein: CASSSPFGQTMNTEAFF

J gene: TRBJ2-4
V gene: TRBV11-2
D gene: TRBD2
clone size: -
CDR3 DNA: TGTGCCAGCAGCTTAGGACCTAGCGGGATCGGGGAAAACATTCAGTACTTC
CDR3 protein: CASSLGPSGIGENIQYF

J gene: TRBJ2-1
V gene: TRBV10-3
D gene: -
clone size: once
CDR3 DNA: TGTGCCATCAGTGAGTCAGCTGAGAGGCCGTGGTTCTTC
CDR3 protein: CAISESAERPWFF

J gene: TRBJ2-5
V gene: TRBV4-2
D gene: TRBD2
clone size: -
CDR3 DNA: TGTGCCAGCAGCCAAGAAGATAGCGGGGGGGCCGGGGAGACCCAGTACTTC
CDR3 protein: CASSQEDSGGAGETQYF

J gene: TRBJ2-7
V gene: TRBV7-2
D gene: -
clone size: -
CDR3 DNA: TGTGCCAGCAGCCGACTCCCCGCCTACGAGCAGTACTTC
CDR3 protein: CASSRLPAYEQYF

J gene: TRBJ1-1
V gene: TRBV10-3
D gene: TRBD1
clone size: -
CDR3 DNA: TGTGCCATCAGTGAGTCGAGCACAGGGGTAACAGCTTTCTTT
CDR3 protein: CAISESSTGVTAFF

J gene: TRBJ2-1
V gene: TRBV11-3
D gene: TRBD2
clone size: -
CDR3 DNA: TGTGCCAGCAGCCCTTCGGGCGGGGGGCCTACGTACAATGAGCAGTTCTTC
CDR3 protein: CASSPSGGGPTYNEQFF

J gene: TRBJ1-1
V gene: TRBV9
D gene: TRBD1
clone size: -
CDR3 DNA: TGTGCCAGCAGCGGGGGACAGGGGGCCTCTGAAGCTTTCTTT
CDR3 protein: CASSGGQGASEAFF

J gene: TRBJ2-1
V gene: TRBV9
D gene: TRBD2
clone size: -
CDR3 DNA: TGTGCCAGCAGCGTAGGAAGCGGGAGGGCCTGGAATGAGCAGTTCTTC
CDR3 protein: CASSVGSGRAWNEQFF

J gene: TRBJ2-7
V gene: TRBV5-1
D gene: -
clone size: once
CDR3 DNA: TGCGCCAGCAGCCCGGGGGGACAGTCCTACGAGCAGTACTTC
CDR3 protein: CASSPGGQSYEQYF

J gene: TRBJ2-2
V gene: TRBV7-8
D gene: TRBD2
clone size: -
CDR3 DNA: TGTGCCAGCAGCTTAGCGAGGGCTAGCGGGGCAACCACGAACACCGGGGAGCTGTTTTTT
CDR3 protein: CASSLARASGATTNTGELFF

J gene: TRBJ1-6
V gene: TRBV30
D gene: -
clone size: -
CDR3 DNA: TGTGCCTGGAAATGGACAGTCGGCTCACCCCTCCACTTT
CDR3 protein: CAWKWTVGSPLHF

J gene: TRBJ2-3
V gene: TRBV28
D gene: -
clone size: -
CDR3 DNA: TGTGCCAGCAGGCATTTGGATACGCAGTATTTT
CDR3 protein: CASRHLDTQYF

J gene: TRBJ2-7
V gene: TRBV6-1
D gene: -
clone size: -
CDR3 DNA: TGTGCCAGCAGTGCCTCAAGGGGGGAGCAGTACTTC
CDR3 protein: CASSASRGEQYF

J gene: TRBJ1-5
V gene: TRBV6-1
D gene: -
clone size: -
CDR3 DNA: TGTGCCAGCATCCAGTGGGCTGATCAGCCCCAGCATTTT
CDR3 protein: CASIQWADQPQHF

J gene: TRBJ2-6
V gene: TRBV15
D gene: TRBD1
clone size: -
CDR3 DNA: TGTGCCACCAGCAGGGACAGGGGAGGGTCTGGGGCCAACGTCCTGACTTTC
CDR3 protein: CATSRDRGGSGANVLTF

J gene: TRBJ2-3
V gene: TRBV11-2
D gene: -
clone size: -
CDR3 DNA: TGTGCCAGCAGCTTCGGGGTAGTCACAGATACGCAGTATTTT
CDR3 protein: CASSFGVVTDTQYF

J gene: TRBJ1-2
V gene: TRBV6-1
D gene: -
clone size: -
CDR3 DNA: TGTGCCAGCAGTGTCAACAGAAATAACTATGGCTACACCTTC
CDR3 protein: CASSVNRNNYGYTF

J gene: TRBJ2-6
V gene: TRBV10-2
D gene: -
clone size: -
CDR3 DNA: TGCGCCAGCAGTGAGATGGCCAGTCTCTTGTCTGGGGCCAACGTCCTGACTTTC
CDR3 protein: CASSEMASLLSGANVLTF

J gene: TRBJ2-7
V gene: TRBV5-4
D gene: TRBD2
clone size: -
CDR3 DNA: TGTGCCAGCAGCTTGAGAGCGGGAGGCCGGGGGTACGAGCAGTACTTC
CDR3 protein: CASSLRAGGRGYEQYF

J gene: TRBJ1-5
V gene: TRBV9
D gene: -
clone size: -
CDR3 DNA: TGTGCCAGCAGCCCCGGGGGCCAGAAGGGGCAGCCCCAGCATTTT
CDR3 protein: CASSPGGQKGQPQHF

J gene: TRBJ1-5
V gene: TRBV6-5
D gene: TRBD1
clone size: -
CDR3 DNA: TGTGCCAGCAGCATTGACAGGGGAGACTCTCAGCCCCAGCATTTT
CDR3 protein: CASSIDRGDSQPQHF

J gene: TRBJ2-7
V gene: TRBV7-8
D gene: -
clone size: once
CDR3 DNA: TGTGCCAGCAGCTTATCCGGGACACTCTACGAGCAGTACTTC
CDR3 protein: CASSLSGTLYEQYF

J gene: TRBJ1-1
V gene: TRBV18
D gene: -
clone size: once
CDR3 DNA: TGTGCCAGCTCCCCCACGGAGCTGCCGGGGACTGAAGCTTTCTTT
CDR3 protein: CASSPTELPGTEAFF

J gene: TRBJ2-1
V gene: TRBV18
D gene: -
clone size: -
CDR3 DNA: TGTGCCAGCTCCCCAAGAGCGGAGCAGTTCTTC
CDR3 protein: CASSPRAEQFF

J gene: TRBJ1-6
V gene: TRBV2
D gene: TRBD1
clone size: -
CDR3 DNA: TGTGCCAGCAGTGAAGACAGGGGGATTTGGTCACCCCTCCACTTT
CDR3 protein: CASSEDRGIWSPLHF

J gene: TRBJ1-1
V gene: TRBV7-8
D gene: -
clone size: -
CDR3 DNA: TGTGCCAGCAGCTTACAGATGAACACTGAAGCTTTCTTT
CDR3 protein: CASSLQMNTEAFF

J gene: TRBJ2-1
V gene: TRBV12-5
D gene: -
clone size: -
CDR3 DNA: TGTGCTAGTTTTGGGGGCGCGGCCTACAATGAGCAGTTCTTC
CDR3 protein: CASFGGAAYNEQFF

J gene: TRBJ1-1
V gene: TRBV7-9
D gene: -
clone size: -
CDR3 DNA: TGTGCCAGCAGCCCCGGCGGGTCGGGGGTGAACACTGAAGCTTTCTTT
CDR3 protein: CASSPGGSGVNTEAFF

J gene: TRBJ2-1
V gene: TRBV5-5
D gene: -
clone size: -
CDR3 DNA: TGTGCCAGCAGCTTGGTTATGGCTACCTACAATGAGCAGTTCTTC
CDR3 protein: CASSLVMATYNEQFF

J gene: TRBJ2-5
V gene: TRBV30
D gene: -
clone size: -
CDR3 DNA: TGTGCCTGGAGTGTAGGGGTTCGTAGTAGCGGCCGCCGAGGGGGGCAAGAGACCCAGTACTTC
CDR3 protein: CAWSVGVRSSGRRGGQETQYF

J gene: TRBJ2-5
V gene: TRBV7-2
D gene: -
clone size: -
CDR3 DNA: TGTGCCAGCAGCTTAATCGGTAACAGAGAGACCCAGTACTTC
CDR3 protein: CASSLIGNRETQYF

J gene: TRBJ1-5
V gene: TRBV18
D gene: TRBD1
clone size: -
CDR3 DNA: TGTGCCAGCTCACCACCGGGGACAGGGGTCGTCAATCAGCCCCAGCATTTT
CDR3 protein: CASSPPGTGVVNQPQHF

J gene: TRBJ1-3
V gene: TRBV10-3
D gene: TRBD1
clone size: -
CDR3 DNA: TGTGCCATCAGTTCTGGACAGGCAAGCTCTGGAAACACCATATATTTT
CDR3 protein: CAISSGQASSGNTIYF

J gene: TRBJ1-5
V gene: TRBV5-6
D gene: -
clone size: once
CDR3 DNA: TGTGCCAGCAGCTTGGCTTCCTCCCGGGGGTACGATAGCAATCAGCCCCAGCATTTT
CDR3 protein: CASSLASSRGYDSNQPQHF

J gene: TRBJ1-6
V gene: TRBV11-1
D gene: -
clone size: -
CDR3 DNA: TGTGCCAGCAGCTTAGGGACAGAGTCACCCCTCCACTTT
CDR3 protein: CASSLGTESPLHF

J gene: TRBJ2-6
V gene: TRBV7-9
D gene: -
clone size: -
CDR3 DNA: TGTGCCAGCAGCACCGCTGGGGCCAACGTCCTGACTTTC
CDR3 protein: CASSTAGANVLTF

J gene: TRBJ2-2
V gene: TRBV7-3
D gene: TRBD1
clone size: once
CDR3 DNA: TGTGCCAGCAGCCGACAGGGGGCCGGGGAGCTGTTTTTT
CDR3 protein: CASSRQGAGELFF

J gene: TRBJ2-3
V gene: TRBV13
D gene: TRBD2
clone size: -
CDR3 DNA: TGTGCCAGCAGTCCACCGGGACTAGTCTTAGATACGCAGTATTTT
CDR3 protein: CASSPPGLVLDTQYF

J gene: TRBJ2-7
V gene: TRBV10-3
D gene: TRBD1
clone size: -
CDR3 DNA: TGTGCCATCAGTGAAGTGGAGGTTGGGACAGAAACCTTCTACGAGCAGTACTTC
CDR3 protein: CAISEVEVGTETFYEQYF

J gene: TRBJ1-2
V gene: TRBV7-9
D gene: -
clone size: -
CDR3 DNA: TGTGCCAGCAGCTTAACCCAGACAGCCTCGAACTATGGCTACACCTTC
CDR3 protein: CASSLTQTASNYGYTF

J gene: TRBJ1-2
V gene: TRBV18
D gene: TRBD1
clone size: -
CDR3 DNA: TGTGCCAGCACAACGGGACAGTATTATGGCTACACCTTC
CDR3 protein: CASTTGQYYGYTF

J gene: TRBJ1-4
V gene: TRBV5-1
D gene: -
clone size: -
CDR3 DNA: TGCGCCAGCAGCTTGGGCTCCACTAATGAAAAACTGTTTTTT
CDR3 protein: CASSLGSTNEKLFF

J gene: TRBJ2-3
V gene: TRBV5-4
D gene: TRBD2
clone size: -
CDR3 DNA: TGTGCCAGCAGCTTGTACGGGACTAGCGGCACAGATACGCAGTATTTT
CDR3 protein: CASSLYGTSGTDTQYF

J gene: TRBJ1-2
V gene: TRBV2
D gene: -
clone size: -
CDR3 DNA: TGTGCCAGCAGTCTCGGTAACTATGGCTACACCTTC
CDR3 protein: CASSLGNYGYTF

J gene: TRBJ2-5
V gene: TRBV15
D gene: TRBD2
clone size: once
CDR3 DNA: TGTGCCACCAGCACTTTTAGCGGGCACCAAGAGACCCAGTACTTC
CDR3 protein: CATSTFSGHQETQYF

J gene: TRBJ2-1
V gene: TRBV5-1
D gene: -
clone size: -
CDR3 DNA: TGCGCCAGCAGCCTGGACGGGACCCAGGAGCAGTTCTTC
CDR3 protein: CASSLDGTQEQFF